This record looks at one T cell receptor (beta chain) sequence and its context. The sample originates from a study of blood T cell repertoires in COVID-19. Germline lookup yields CDR1 SGHNT and CDR2 YYREEE (reference sequence). The CDR3 runs to 16 residues. Trimming left V 4 bases short and J 0 bases short, with 17 bases between. Sequencing was performed with immunoSEQ multiplex PCR; in TCRdb, only in-frame clones are kept and a portion is missing. Here the sample spans 120,000 or so clones, around 83% being singletons. The clonotype comes from a man older than 75 with active or convalescent COVID-19. The rearrangement links TRBV5-4 to TRBJ2-7; a possible D gene is TRBD2 (5 bases). The specimen sequenced was peripheral blood. CDR3 in amino acids: CASSNARSGNSYEQYF. In nucleotides, the CDR3 is TGTGCCAGCAGCAACGCACGGTCGGGGAACTCCTACGAGCAGTACTTC.